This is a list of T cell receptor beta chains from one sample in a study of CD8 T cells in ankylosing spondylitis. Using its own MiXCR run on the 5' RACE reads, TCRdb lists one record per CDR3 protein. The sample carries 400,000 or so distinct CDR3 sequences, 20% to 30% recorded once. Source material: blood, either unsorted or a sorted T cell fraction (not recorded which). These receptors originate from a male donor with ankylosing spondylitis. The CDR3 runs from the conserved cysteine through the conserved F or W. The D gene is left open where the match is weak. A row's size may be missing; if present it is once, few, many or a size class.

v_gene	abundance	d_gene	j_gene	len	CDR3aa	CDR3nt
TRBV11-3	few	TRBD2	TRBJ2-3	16	CASSSSGSSGADTQYF	TGTGCCAGCAGCTCCAGTGGGTCTAGCGGAGCAGATACGCAGTATTTT
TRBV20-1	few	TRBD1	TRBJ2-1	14	CSAATGQGGDEQFF	TGCAGTGCCGCGACCGGACAGGGCGGGGATGAGCAGTTCTTC
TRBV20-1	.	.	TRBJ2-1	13	CSARDDRDYEQFF	TGCAGTGCTAGAGATGACCGGGACTATGAGCAGTTCTTC
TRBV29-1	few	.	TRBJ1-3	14	CSVDIGTSGNTIYF	TGCAGCGTTGATATTGGGACCTCTGGAAACACCATATATTTT
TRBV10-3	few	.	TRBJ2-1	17	CAISDYGQESTYNEQFF	TGTGCCATCAGTGATTATGGGCAAGAATCAACCTACAATGAGCAGTTCTTC
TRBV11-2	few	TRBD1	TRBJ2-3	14	CASSSGQATDTQYF	TGTGCCAGCAGCTCGGGACAGGCCACAGATACGCAGTATTTT
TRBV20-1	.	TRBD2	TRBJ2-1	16	CSASQTSGSSYNEQFF	TGCAGTGCTAGCCAGACTAGCGGGAGCTCCTACAATGAGCAGTTCTTC
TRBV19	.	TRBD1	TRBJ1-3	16	CASIPARDRGGNTIYF	TGTGCCAGTATCCCTGCGCGGGACAGGGGTGGAAACACCATATATTTT
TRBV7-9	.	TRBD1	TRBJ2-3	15	CASSPRTGNTDTQYF	TGTGCCAGCAGCCCGAGGACAGGGAACACAGATACGCAGTATTTT
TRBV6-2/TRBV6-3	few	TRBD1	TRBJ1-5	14	CASSHQGVGRPQHF	TGTGCCAGCAGTCACCAGGGGGTCGGTAGGCCCCAGCATTTT
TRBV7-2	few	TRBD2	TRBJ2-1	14	CASSYNQREIRQFF	TGTGCCAGCAGCTATAATCAGCGGGAGATACGGCAGTTCTTC
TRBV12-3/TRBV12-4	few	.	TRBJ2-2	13	CASRTRGTGELFF	TGTGCCAGCAGAACTCGGGGCACCGGGGAGCTGTTTTTT
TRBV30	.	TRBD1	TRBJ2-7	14	CAWSVTGGRYEQYF	TGTGCCTGGAGTGTCACAGGGGGAAGGTACGAGCAGTACTTC
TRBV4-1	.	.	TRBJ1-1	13	CASSHELITEAFF	TGCGCCAGCAGCCATGAGCTTATAACTGAAGCTTTCTTT
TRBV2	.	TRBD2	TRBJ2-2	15	CASRLGLASGGELFF	TGTGCCAGCAGACTGGGACTAGCGTCGGGAGGGGAGCTGTTTTTT
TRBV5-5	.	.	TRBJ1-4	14	CASHQRGRGEKLFF	TGTGCCAGCCACCAACGGGGGCGCGGTGAAAAACTGTTTTTT
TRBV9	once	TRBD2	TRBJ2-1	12	CASSKTSSEQFF	TGTGCCAGCAGCAAGACTAGCAGTGAGCAGTTCTTC
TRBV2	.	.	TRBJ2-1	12	CASSEQYNEQFF	TGTGCCAGCAGTGAACAGTACAATGAGCAGTTCTTC
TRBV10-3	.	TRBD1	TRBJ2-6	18	CAISESGQGHSGANVLTF	TGTGCCATCAGTGAGTCTGGACAGGGACACTCTGGGGCCAACGTCCTGACTTTC
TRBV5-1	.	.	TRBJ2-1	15	CASSLGSTGLNEQFF	TGCGCCAGCAGCTTGGGAAGCACGGGCCTCAATGAGCAGTTCTTC
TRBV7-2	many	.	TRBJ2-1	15	CASSLIADSYNEQFF	TGTGCCAGCAGCTTAATTGCGGACTCCTACAATGAGCAGTTCTTC
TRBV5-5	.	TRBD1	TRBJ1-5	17	CASSLDFGTVGGQPQHF	TGTGCCAGCAGCTTGGACTTCGGGACAGTGGGTGGCCAGCCCCAGCATTTT
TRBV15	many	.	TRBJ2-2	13	CATMENSAGELFF	TGTGCCACCATGGAGAATTCCGCCGGGGAGCTGTTTTTT
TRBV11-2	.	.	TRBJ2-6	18	CASSLDLKRHSGANVLTF	TGTGCCAGCAGCTTAGATTTGAAGCGGCACTCTGGGGCCAACGTCCTGACTTTC
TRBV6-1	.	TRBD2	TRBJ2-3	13	CASRSGTTSAQYF	TGTGCCAGCAGAAGCGGGACTACGTCGGCGCAGTATTTT
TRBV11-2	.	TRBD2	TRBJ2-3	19	CASSRLAGGFPGNTDTQYF	TGTGCCAGCAGCAGATTAGCGGGAGGGTTTCCCGGTAACACAGATACGCAGTATTTT
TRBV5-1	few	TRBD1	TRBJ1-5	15	CASSFTGGSNQPQHF	TGCGCCAGCAGCTTTACAGGGGGTAGCAATCAGCCCCAGCATTTT
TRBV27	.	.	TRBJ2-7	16	CASSLRGGANSYEQYF	TGTGCCAGCAGTTTAAGAGGGGGAGCCAATTCCTACGAGCAGTACTTC